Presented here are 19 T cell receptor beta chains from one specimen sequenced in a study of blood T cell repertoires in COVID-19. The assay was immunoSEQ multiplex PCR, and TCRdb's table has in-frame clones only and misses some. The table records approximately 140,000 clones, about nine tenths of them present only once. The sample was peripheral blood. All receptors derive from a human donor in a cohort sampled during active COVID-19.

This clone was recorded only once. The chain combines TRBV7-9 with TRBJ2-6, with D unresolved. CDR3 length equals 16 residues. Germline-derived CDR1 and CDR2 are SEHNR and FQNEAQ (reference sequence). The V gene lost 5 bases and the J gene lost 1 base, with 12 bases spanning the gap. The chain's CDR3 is CASSAQKRSGANVLTF. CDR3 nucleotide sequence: TGTGCCAGCAGCGCCCAGAAGAGGTCTGGGGCCAACGTCCTGACTTTC.

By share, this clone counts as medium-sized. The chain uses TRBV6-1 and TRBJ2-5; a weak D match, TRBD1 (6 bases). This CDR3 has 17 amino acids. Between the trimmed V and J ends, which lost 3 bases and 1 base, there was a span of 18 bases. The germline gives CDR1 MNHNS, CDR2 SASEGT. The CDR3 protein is CASSENSIRGFQETQYF. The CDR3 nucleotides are TGTGCCAGCAGTGAGAACTCTATTAGGGGGTTCCAAGAGACCCAGTACTTC.

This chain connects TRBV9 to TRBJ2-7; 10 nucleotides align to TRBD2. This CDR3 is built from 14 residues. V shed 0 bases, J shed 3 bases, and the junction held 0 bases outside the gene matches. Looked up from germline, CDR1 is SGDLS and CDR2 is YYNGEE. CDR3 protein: CASSVEREGYEQYF. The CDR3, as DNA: TGTGCCAGCAGCGTAGAGCGGGAGGGCTACGAGCAGTACTTC.

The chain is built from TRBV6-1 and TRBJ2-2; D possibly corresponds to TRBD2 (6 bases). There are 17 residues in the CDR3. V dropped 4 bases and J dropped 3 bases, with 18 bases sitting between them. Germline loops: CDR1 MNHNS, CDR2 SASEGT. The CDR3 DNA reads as TGTGCCAGCAGTGCGGCCTCGGGAGTGCGGGACACCGGGGAGCTGTTTTTT. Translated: CASSAASGVRDTGELFF.

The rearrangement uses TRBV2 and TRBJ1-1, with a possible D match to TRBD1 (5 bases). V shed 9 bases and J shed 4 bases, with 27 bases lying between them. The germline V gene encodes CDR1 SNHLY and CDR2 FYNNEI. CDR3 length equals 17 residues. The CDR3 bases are TGTGCCAGTGCTATGAACCCTCAGACAGAAGAACTCACTGAAGCTTTCTTT. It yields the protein CASAMNPQTEELTEAFF.

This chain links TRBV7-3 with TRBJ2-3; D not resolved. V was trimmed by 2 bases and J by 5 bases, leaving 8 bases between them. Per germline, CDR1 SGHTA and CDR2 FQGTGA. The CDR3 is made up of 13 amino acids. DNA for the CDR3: TGTGCCAGCAGCTTACTATCGGGAGATACGCAGTATTTT. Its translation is CASSLLSGDTQYF.

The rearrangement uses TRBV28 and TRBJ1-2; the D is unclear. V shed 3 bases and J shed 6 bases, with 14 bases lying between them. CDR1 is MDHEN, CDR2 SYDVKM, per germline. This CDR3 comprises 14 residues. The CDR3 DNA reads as TGTGCCAGCAGTTTTTACGGTGATCTCAATGGCTACACCTTC. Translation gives CASSFYGDLNGYTF.

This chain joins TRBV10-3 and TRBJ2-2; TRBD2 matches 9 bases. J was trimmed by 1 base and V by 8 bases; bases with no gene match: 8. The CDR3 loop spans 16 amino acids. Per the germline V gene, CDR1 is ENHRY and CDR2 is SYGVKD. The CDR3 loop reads CAIVNLAGRNTGELFF. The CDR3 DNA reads TGTGCCATCGTAAACCTAGCGGGACGGAACACCGGGGAGCTGTTTTTT.

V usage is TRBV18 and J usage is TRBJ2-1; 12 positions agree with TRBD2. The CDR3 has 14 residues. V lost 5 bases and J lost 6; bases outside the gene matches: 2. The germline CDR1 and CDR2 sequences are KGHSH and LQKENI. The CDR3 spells CASSASGRGNEQFF. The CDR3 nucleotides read TGTGCCAGCTCAGCTAGCGGGAGGGGCAATGAGCAGTTCTTC.

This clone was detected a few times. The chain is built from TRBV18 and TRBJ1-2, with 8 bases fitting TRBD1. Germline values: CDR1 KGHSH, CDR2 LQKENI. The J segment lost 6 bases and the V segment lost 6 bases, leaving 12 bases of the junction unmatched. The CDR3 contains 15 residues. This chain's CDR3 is CASSGWTGSIDGYTF. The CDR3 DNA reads TGTGCCAGCTCTGGCTGGACAGGGTCAATTGATGGCTACACCTTC.

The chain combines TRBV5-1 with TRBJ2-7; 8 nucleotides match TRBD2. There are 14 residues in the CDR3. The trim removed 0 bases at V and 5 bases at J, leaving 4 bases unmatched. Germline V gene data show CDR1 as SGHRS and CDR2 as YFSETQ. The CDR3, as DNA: TGCGCCAGCAGCTTGGGCGGGAGGATCGACGAGCAGTACTTC. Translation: CASSLGGRIDEQYF.

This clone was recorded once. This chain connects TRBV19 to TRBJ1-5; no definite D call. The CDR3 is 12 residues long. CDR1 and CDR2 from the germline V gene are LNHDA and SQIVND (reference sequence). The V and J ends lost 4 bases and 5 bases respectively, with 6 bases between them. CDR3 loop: CASSRLYQPQHF. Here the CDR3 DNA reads TGTGCCAGTAGTAGACTCTATCAGCCCCAGCATTTT.

The CDR3 bases are TGTGCCAGCAGGCTCTCAGGGGCGAGAGGCACAGATACGCAGTATTTT. Translation gives CASRLSGARGTDTQYF. The chain combines TRBV27 with TRBJ2-3, with a possible D match to TRBD1 (6 bases). V was shortened by 6 bases and J by 1 base, with 17 bases between the two germline ends. CDR3 length equals 16 residues. CDR1 is MNHEY, CDR2 SMNVEV, per germline (reference sequence).

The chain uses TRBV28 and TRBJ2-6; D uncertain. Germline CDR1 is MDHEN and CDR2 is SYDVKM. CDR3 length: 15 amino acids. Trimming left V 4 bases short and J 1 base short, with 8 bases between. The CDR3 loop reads CASSSLRSGANVLTF. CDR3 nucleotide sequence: TGTGCCAGCAGTTCCCTGAGATCTGGGGCCAACGTCCTGACTTTC.

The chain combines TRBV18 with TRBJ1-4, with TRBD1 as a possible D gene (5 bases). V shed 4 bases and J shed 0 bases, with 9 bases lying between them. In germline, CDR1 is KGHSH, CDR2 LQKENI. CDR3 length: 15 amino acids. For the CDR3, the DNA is TGTGCCAGCTCACTCCAGGGTTCAACTAATGAAAAACTGTTTTTT. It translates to CASSLQGSTNEKLFF.

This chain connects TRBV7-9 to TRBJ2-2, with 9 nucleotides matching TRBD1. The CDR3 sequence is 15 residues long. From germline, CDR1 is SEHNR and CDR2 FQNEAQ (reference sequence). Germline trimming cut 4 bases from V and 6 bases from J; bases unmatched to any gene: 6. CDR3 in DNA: TGTGCCAGCAGCTCCCGGGACAGGGTATCCGGGGAGCTGTTTTTT. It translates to CASSSRDRVSGELFF. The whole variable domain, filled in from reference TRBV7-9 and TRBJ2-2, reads DTGVSQNPRHKITKRGQNVTFRCDPISEHNRLYWYRQTLGQGPEFLTYFQNEAQLEKSRLLSDRFSAERPKGSFSTLEIQRTEQGDSAMYLCASSSRDRVSGELFFGEGSRLTVL.

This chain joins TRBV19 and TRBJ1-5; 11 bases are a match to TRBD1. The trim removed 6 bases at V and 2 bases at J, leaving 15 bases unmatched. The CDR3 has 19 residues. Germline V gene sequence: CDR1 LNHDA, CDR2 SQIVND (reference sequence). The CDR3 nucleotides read TGTGCCAGTAGGCGGACAGGGGGCGGAGGAGGATTCGGCAATCAGCCCCAGCATTTT. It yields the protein CASRRTGGGGGFGNQPQHF. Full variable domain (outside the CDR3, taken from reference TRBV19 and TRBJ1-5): DGGITQSPKYLFRKEGQNVTLSCEQNLNHDAMYWYRQDPGQGLRLIYYSQIVNDFQKGDIAEGYSVSREKKESFPLTVTSAQKNPTAFYLCASRRTGGGGGFGNQPQHFGDGTRLSIL.

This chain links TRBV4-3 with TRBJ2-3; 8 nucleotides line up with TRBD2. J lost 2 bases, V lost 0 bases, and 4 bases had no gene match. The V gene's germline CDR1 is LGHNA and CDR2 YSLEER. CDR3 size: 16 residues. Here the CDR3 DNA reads TGCGCCAGCAGCCAAGAGGCGGGGGGATTCACAGATACGCAGTATTTT. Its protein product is CASSQEAGGFTDTQYF.

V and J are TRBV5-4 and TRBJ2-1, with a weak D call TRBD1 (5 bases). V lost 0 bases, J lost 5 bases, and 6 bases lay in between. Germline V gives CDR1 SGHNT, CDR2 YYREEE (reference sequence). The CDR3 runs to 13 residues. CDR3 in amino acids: CASSLEQDNEQFF. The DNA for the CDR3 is TGTGCCAGCAGCTTGGAACAGGACAATGAGCAGTTCTTC.